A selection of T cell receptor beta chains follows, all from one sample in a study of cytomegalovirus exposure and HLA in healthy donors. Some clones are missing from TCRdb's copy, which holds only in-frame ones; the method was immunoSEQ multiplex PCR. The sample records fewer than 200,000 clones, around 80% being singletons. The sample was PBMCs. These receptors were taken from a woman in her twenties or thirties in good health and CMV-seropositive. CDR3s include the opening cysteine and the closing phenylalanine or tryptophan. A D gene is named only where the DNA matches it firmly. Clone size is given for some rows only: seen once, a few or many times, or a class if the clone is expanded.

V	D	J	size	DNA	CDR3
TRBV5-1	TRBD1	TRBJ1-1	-	TGCGCCAGCAGCTCCCAGGGGGGTACTGAAGCTTTCTTT	CASSSQGGTEAFF
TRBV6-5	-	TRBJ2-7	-	TGTGCCAGCAGTGGCGCGGGACCTTACTACGAGCAGTACTTC	CASSGAGPYYEQYF
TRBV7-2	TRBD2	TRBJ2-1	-	TGTGCCAGCAGCTTAGTAGCGGGGGGAGGCTACAATGAGCAGTTCTTC	CASSLVAGGGYNEQFF
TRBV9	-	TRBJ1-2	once	TGTGCCAGCAGCGTAGGACGGCGGAACTATGGCTACACCTTC	CASSVGRRNYGYTF
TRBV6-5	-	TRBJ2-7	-	TGTGCCAGCATAGGCGGGTACTCCTACGAGCAGTACTTC	CASIGGYSYEQYF
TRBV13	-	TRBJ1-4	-	TGTGCCAGCAGCTTAGATGGAGGGACTAATGAAAAACTGTTTTTT	CASSLDGGTNEKLFF
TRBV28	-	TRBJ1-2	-	TGTGCCAGCAGTTTATGGCAGGGAAGCTATGGCTACACCTTC	CASSLWQGSYGYTF
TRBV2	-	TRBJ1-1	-	TGTGCCAGCAGTGAAAGAACAGGGAGAGGAACTGAAGCTTTCTTT	CASSERTGRGTEAFF
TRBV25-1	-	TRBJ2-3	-	TGTGCCAGCAGTGAAGTCCGGGGGATCACAGATACGCAGTATTTT	CASSEVRGITDTQYF
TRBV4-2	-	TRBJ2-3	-	TGTGCCAGCAGCTGGGATGCCCCGGGACAAAGCACAGATACGCAGTATTTT	CASSWDAPGQSTDTQYF
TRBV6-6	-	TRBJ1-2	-	TGTGCCAGCCGTTCCCTCGTCAGGACAAACTATGGCTACACCTTC	CASRSLVRTNYGYTF
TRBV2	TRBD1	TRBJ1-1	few	TGTGCCAGCAGTACAGGGGCGGGCACTGAAGCTTTCTTT	CASSTGAGTEAFF
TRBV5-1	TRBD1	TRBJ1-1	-	TGCGCCAGCAGCTTGGACAGGGGAGGATACGCTTTCTTT	CASSLDRGGYAFF
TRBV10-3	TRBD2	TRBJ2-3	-	TGTGCCATCAGGGTAGCGGGTTCAGATACGCAGTATTTT	CAIRVAGSDTQYF
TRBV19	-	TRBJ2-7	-	TGTGCCAGTAGTGCGAAGGAGTTCCACGAGCAGTACTTC	CASSAKEFHEQYF
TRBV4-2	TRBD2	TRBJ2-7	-	TGTGCCAGCAGCCAGGGGGAAGCGGGGGGCGCCTACGAGCAGTACTTC	CASSQGEAGGAYEQYF
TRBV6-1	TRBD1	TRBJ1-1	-	TGTGCCAGCAGCCGACAGGGGGCTGACACTGAAGCTTTCTTT	CASSRQGADTEAFF
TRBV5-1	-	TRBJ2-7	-	TGCGCCAGCAGCTTGGCCGGGGTCGCCTTCTACGAGCAGTACTTC	CASSLAGVAFYEQYF
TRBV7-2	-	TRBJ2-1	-	TGTGCCAGCAGCTTAGCCAGCAATGAGCAGTTCTTC	CASSLASNEQFF
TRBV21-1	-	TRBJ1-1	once	TGTGCCAGCAGCAACAGAATGGGGCTTAATAATCGTCGAGCTTTCTTT	CASSNRMGLNNRRAFF
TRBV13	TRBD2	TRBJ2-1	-	TGTGCCAGCAGCCTCGCGGGGGACTCACACAATGAGCAGTTCTTC	CASSLAGDSHNEQFF
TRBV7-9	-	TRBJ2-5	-	TGTTCCAGCAGCTTAAGCCCCGAGACCCAGTACTTC	CSSSLSPETQYF
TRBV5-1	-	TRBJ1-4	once	TGCGCCAGCAGCCCGGGGGTAACTAATGAAAAACTGTTTTTT	CASSPGVTNEKLFF
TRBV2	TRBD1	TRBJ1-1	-	TGTGCCAGCAGCCCCGACAGGGGTGAAGCTTTCTTT	CASSPDRGEAFF
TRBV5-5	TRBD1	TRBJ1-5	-	TGTGCCAGCAGCTTAAGACAGGGGGGCAATCAGCCCCAGCATTTT	CASSLRQGGNQPQHF
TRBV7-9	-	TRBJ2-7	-	TGTGCCAGCAGCCCTCCCAGCTCCTACGAGCAGTACTTC	CASSPPSSYEQYF
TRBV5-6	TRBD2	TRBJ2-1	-	TGTGCCAGCAGCAGCGGGGGGGCCAGTGAGCAGTTCTTC	CASSSGGASEQFF
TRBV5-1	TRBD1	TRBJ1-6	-	TGCGCCAGCAGCTTCTACAGGGGGTCACCCCTCCACTTT	CASSFYRGSPLHF
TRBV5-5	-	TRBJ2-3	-	TGTGCCAGCAGCTCGGAGGGGATCGGACCAGATACGCAGTATTTT	CASSSEGIGPDTQYF
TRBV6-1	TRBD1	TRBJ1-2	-	TGTGCCAGCAGAACAGACAGGGGGCTTGCTGGCTACACCTTC	CASRTDRGLAGYTF
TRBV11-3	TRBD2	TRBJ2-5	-	TGTGCCAGCAGCTTAAGCGGGGGGGCCCTGGAGACCCAGTACTTC	CASSLSGGALETQYF
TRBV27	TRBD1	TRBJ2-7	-	TGTGCCAGTAGTAGCCGGGACAGGGGTTTAAAGCAGTACTTC	CASSSRDRGLKQYF
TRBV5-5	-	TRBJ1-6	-	TGTGCCAGCAGCTTGGCTCCCGTGGGGGGGGCGATTTATAATTCACCCCTCCACTTT	CASSLAPVGGAIYNSPLHF
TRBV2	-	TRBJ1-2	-	TGTGCCAGCAGTGGGGGGAGGTCTTATGGCTACACCTTC	CASSGGRSYGYTF
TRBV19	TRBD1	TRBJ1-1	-	TGTGCCAGTAGCGCCCGGGACAGGAACACTGAAGCTTTCTTT	CASSARDRNTEAFF
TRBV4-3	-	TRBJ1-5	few	TGCGCCAGCAGCCCTACAGTGAGGGATCAGCCCCAGCATTTT	CASSPTVRDQPQHF
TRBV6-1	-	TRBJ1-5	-	TGTGCCAGCAGTGATACAGGGTGGTCACCCCAGCATTTT	CASSDTGWSPQHF
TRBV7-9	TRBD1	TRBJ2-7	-	TGTGCCAGCAGCGTGGGGACAGCTGTTCTCTACGAGCAGTACTTC	CASSVGTAVLYEQYF
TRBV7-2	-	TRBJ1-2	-	TGTGCCAGCAGCTTAAAGGGGGTCAATGGCTACACCTTC	CASSLKGVNGYTF
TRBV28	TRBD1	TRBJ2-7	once	TGTGCCAGCAGTCGACAGGGGTCCTACGAGCAGTACTTC	CASSRQGSYEQYF
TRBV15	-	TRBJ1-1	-	TGTGCCACCAGCAGCCAGGCGAACACTGAAGCTTTCTTT	CATSSQANTEAFF
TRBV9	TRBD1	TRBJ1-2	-	TGTGCCAGCAGCGTAGGGGACAGGGATCTCTACACCTTC	CASSVGDRDLYTF
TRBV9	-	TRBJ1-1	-	TGTGCCAGCAGCGTAGGGCGGGGGGCGGTGAACACTGAAGCTTTCTTT	CASSVGRGAVNTEAFF
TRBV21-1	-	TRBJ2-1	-	TGTGCCAGCAGGGGACAGTTACCCTACAATGAGCAGTTCTTC	CASRGQLPYNEQFF